Presented here are 17 T cell receptor beta chains from one specimen sequenced in a study of radiotherapy plus CTLA-4 blockade in lung cancer. Data came from immunoSEQ multiplex PCR; TCRdb stores just in-frame clones and leaves some out. The sample has roughly 62,000 clones; 70% to 80% are singletons. Specimen: peripheral blood, collected from a patient treated with radiotherapy plus ipilimumab. These receptors were obtained from a human donor with non-small cell lung cancer who had a complete response to radiotherapy plus ipilimumab.

DNA for the CDR3: TGTGCCAGCAGGACTCGGGGGCGCCCGTCCTCGGGCTACACCTTC. Protein: CASRTRGRPSSGYTF. The chain joins TRBV6-5 to TRBJ1-2; tentative D call: TRBD1 (6 bases). Trimming took off 6 bases at V and 8 bases at J, with 22 bases between the two ends. The V gene's germline CDR1 is MNHEY and CDR2 SVGAGI. There are 15 residues in the CDR3.

The chain links TRBV5-4 to TRBJ2-3; TRBD2 aligns across 12 bases. With V trimmed by 4 bases and J by 6 bases, 9 bases remained unmatched. Germline-derived CDR1 and CDR2 are SGHNT and YYREEE (reference sequence). The CDR3 runs 16 residues. CDR3 sequence: CASSGLAGYGADTQYF. The CDR3 DNA follows: TGTGCCAGCAGCGGACTAGCGGGATATGGTGCCGATACGCAGTATTTT. Drawing the rest from reference TRBV5-4 and TRBJ2-3, the complete variable domain is ETGVTQSPTHLIKTRGQQVTLRCSSQSGHNTVSWYQQALGQGPQFIFQYYREEENGRGNFPPRFSGLQFPNYSSELNVNALELDDSALYLCASSGLAGYGADTQYFGPGTRLTVL.

The chain joins TRBV5-4 to TRBJ1-2, with a weak D call TRBD1 (5 bases). V gave up 0 bases and J gave up 4 bases, with 13 bases separating them. Germline V gives CDR1 SGHNT, CDR2 YYREEE (reference sequence). CDR3 length equals 15 residues. The CDR3 spells CASSLVPDTTYGYTF. In DNA form, the CDR3 reads TGTGCCAGCAGCTTGGTTCCGGACACGACCTATGGCTACACCTTC.

This chain joins TRBV30 and TRBJ2-2, with TRBD2 matching 14 bases. The CDR3 is 17 residues long. Germline trimming cut 4 bases from V and 6 bases from J; bases unmatched to any gene: 10. Looked up from germline, CDR1 is GTSNPN and CDR2 is SVGIG (reference sequence). The CDR3 DNA is TGTGCCTGGATAGGGACTAGCGGGAGCGTGGGGGCCGGGGAGCTGTTTTTT. Translation gives CAWIGTSGSVGAGELFF.

V usage is TRBV6-1 and J usage is TRBJ2-1, with D possibly being TRBD2 (5 bases). Germline assignment: CDR1 MNHNS and CDR2 SASEGT. The CDR3 consists of 15 residues. Trimming removed 10 bases at V and 0 bases at J, with 16 bases between. CDR3: CATDPGSGSYNEQFF. The CDR3 bases are TGTGCCACCGACCCGGGGAGCGGCTCCTACAATGAGCAGTTCTTC.

The chain joins TRBV5-6 to TRBJ2-1; D is possibly TRBD1 or TRBD2 (6 bases each). This CDR3 has 16 amino acids. Per germline, CDR1 SGHDT and CDR2 YYEEEE. Trimming shortened V by 4 bases and J by 0 bases, and 14 bases separated the two germline ends. CDR3 bases: TGTGCCAGCAGCCCGGGGGCGGGGAGCTCCTACAATGAGCAGTTCTTC. This sequence encodes CASSPGAGSSYNEQFF.

This clone was observed a handful of times. The CDR3 nucleotides read TGTGCCAGCAGCTACCGATATAAGGGGCTCACTGAAGCTTTCTTT. This codes for CASSYRYKGLTEAFF. The chain combines TRBV11-2 with TRBJ1-1, with D possibly TRBD1 on 5 matching bases. Germline CDR1 reads SGHAT; CDR2 reads FQNNGV. The V end lost 4 bases, the J end lost 4 bases, and 16 bases lay between the germline ends. The CDR3 covers 15 residues.

J is TRBJ2-1 and V is TRBV4-3, with TRBD2 identical over 10 bases. The CDR3 extends over 18 amino acids. Per the germline V gene, CDR1 is LGHNA and CDR2 is YSLEER. Trimming cost V 1 base and J 0 bases; bases outside gene matches: 6. DNA for the CDR3: TGCGCCAGCAGCCAAGGGACTAGCGGAGGGAGCTCCTACAATGAGCAGTTCTTC. Its translation: CASSQGTSGGSSYNEQFF.

This clone was seen more than once but under ten times. The chain recombines TRBV7-2 with TRBJ2-2; D gene uncertain. Germline CDR1 reads SGHTA; CDR2 reads FQGNSA. Trimming removed 3 bases at V and 1 base at J, with 12 bases between. CDR3 length: 16 amino acids. Written as DNA, the CDR3 is TGTGCCAGCAGCTTTCAGAAGGGTCTGAACACCGGGGAGCTGTTTTTT. Amino acids: CASSFQKGLNTGELFF.

The gene calls are TRBV10-1 and TRBJ2-1; D could derive from TRBD1 or TRBD2 (5 bases each). The ends were cut back, 4 bases at V and 0 bases at J, with 25 bases in the middle. Germline loops: CDR1 WNHNN, CDR2 SYGVQD (reference sequence). The CDR3 has 20 amino acids. CDR3 nucleotides: TGCGCCAGCAGTGGAGGGGCGGCTAAGTCAACTAGGAGCTCCTACAATGAGCAGTTCTTC. Translated, it gives CASSGGAAKSTRSSYNEQFF.

V is TRBV2 and J is TRBJ1-6; D is unclear. Trimming left V 4 bases short and J 8 bases short, with 12 bases between. Germline lookup yields CDR1 SNHLY and CDR2 FYNNEI. The CDR3 sequence is 14 residues long. For the CDR3, the DNA is TGTGCCAGCAGTGCCGACGGATCCTATTCACCCCTCCACTTT. Translated: CASSADGSYSPLHF.

The chain uses TRBV10-1 and TRBJ1-4, with a possible D match to TRBD1 (6 bases). The CDR3 has 15 amino acids. V was clipped by 6 bases and J by 6 bases, with 17 bases between them. Germline V lookup: CDR1 WNHNN, CDR2 SYGVQD (reference sequence). This CDR3 is CASSANQGSDEKLFF. Here the CDR3 DNA reads TGCGCCAGCAGCGCAAATCAGGGGTCGGATGAAAAACTGTTTTTT.

A few counts support this clone. The same CDR3 is also encoded by other DNA sequences in this sample. The V and J genes are TRBV7-9 and TRBJ1-3; no clear D. This CDR3 is built from 14 residues. Trimming took 5 bases from V and 1 from J, leaving 9 bases between them. Germline V gene lookup returns CDR1 SEHNR and CDR2 FQNEAQ (reference sequence). The CDR3 DNA is TGTGCCAGCAGCCTGGCTGGATCTGGAAACACCATATATTTT. Translating it yields CASSLAGSGNTIYF.

This clone was observed a few times. The V call is TRBV11-2, the J call TRBJ2-6; D gene unclear. CDR1 is SGHAT, CDR2 FQNNGV, per germline. The CDR3 totals 14 residues. Trimming took off 1 base at V and 4 bases at J, with 5 bases between the two ends. The CDR3 nucleotides are TGTGCCAGCAGCTTAGTCGGCGGGGCCAACGTCCTGACTTTC. It translates to CASSLVGGANVLTF.

The V gene is TRBV5-4, the J gene TRBJ2-5, with a possible D match to TRBD1 (6 bases). From germline, CDR1 is SGHNT and CDR2 YYREEE (reference sequence). Trimming removed 2 bases from V and 3 bases from J, with 11 bases in between. The CDR3 loop spans 14 amino acids. This chain's CDR3 is CASSFRTAEETQYF. CDR3 nucleotide sequence: TGTGCCAGCAGCTTTCGGACAGCGGAAGAGACCCAGTACTTC. Drawing the rest from reference TRBV5-4 and TRBJ2-5, the complete variable domain is ETGVTQSPTHLIKTRGQQVTLRCSSQSGHNTVSWYQQALGQGPQFIFQYYREEENGRGNFPPRFSGLQFPNYSSELNVNALELDDSALYLCASSFRTAEETQYFGPGTRLLVL.

This clone has just one count. The chain employs TRBV9 and TRBJ1-5, with D maybe TRBD1 (5 bases). The CDR3 is 15 residues long. CDR1 and CDR2 (germline): SGDLS, YYNGEE. V was pared by 3 bases and J by 3 bases, with 13 bases between. CDR3 bases: TGTGCCAGCAGCGCTAGGGGAAAGGCCAATCAGCCCCAGCATTTT. It yields the protein CASSARGKANQPQHF.

V usage is TRBV11-3 and J usage is TRBJ2-2; a weak D match, TRBD1 (8 bases). Looked up from germline, CDR1 is SGHNT and CDR2 is YENEEA. Trimming cost V 3 bases and J 0 bases, with 23 bases left between them. This CDR3 spans 20 amino acids. The chain's CDR3 is CASSFRPGQDGLANTGELFF. DNA for the CDR3: TGTGCCAGCAGCTTCCGGCCGGGACAGGACGGACTAGCGAACACCGGGGAGCTGTTTTTT. Using reference TRBV11-3 and TRBJ2-2 for the parts outside the CDR3, the full variable domain is EAGVVQSPRYKIIEKKQPVAFWCNPISGHNTLYWYLQNLGQGPELLIRYENEEAVDDSQLPKDRFSAERLKGVDSTLKIQPAELGDSAVYLCASSFRPGQDGLANTGELFFGEGSRLTVL.